This passage covers 32 T cell receptor beta chains from one sample sequenced in a study of T cells in Graves' hyperthyroidism and ophthalmopathy. Regions amplified from RNA transcripts were the TCR beta CDR3 regions. In the first-round RT-PCR of the TCR CDR3, the HTBI primer set was used. Each CDR3 protein is one row after TCRdb ran MiXCR on the multiplex PCR reads. The data show approximately 510,000 distinct CDR3 sequences, with about 46% seen just once and about two fifths held by the top ten. Sequenced input: peripheral blood or thyroid tissue (not recorded which). These receptors were obtained from an adult woman with Graves' disease, either hyperthyroidism or ophthalmopathy (not recorded which).

The chain carries TRBV20-1 and TRBJ2-7; TRBD2 matches 10 bases. CDR1 and CDR2 from the germline V gene are DFQATT and SNEGSKA (reference sequence). This CDR3 has 17 residues. The junction had 13 bases not matched to a gene; V was cut back by 3 bases and J by 2 bases. In DNA form, the CDR3 reads TGCAGTGCTAGTCTTTGGCGGAGCGGGAGGGAACCCTACGAGCAGTACTTC. Its translation: CSASLWRSGREPYEQYF.

The J gene is TRBJ1-2, the V gene TRBV12-3 or TRBV12-4; D perhaps matches TRBD1 (6 bases). Trimming pared 5 bases from V and 7 bases from J, leaving 14 bases between. This CDR3 has 13 residues. The CDR3 is CASSALQGSGYTF. The CDR3 region has the DNA TGTGCCAGCAGTGCCTTACAGGGATCTGGCTACACCTTC.

The sample holds one count of this clonotype. In DNA form, the CDR3 reads TGCAGTGCTAGAGATGGGGAAGTTTCACCCCTCCACTTT. It translates to CSARDGEVSPLHF. The chain carries TRBV20-1 and TRBJ1-6; D remains ambiguous. The CDR3 extends over 13 amino acids. V was cut by 0 bases and J by 9 bases, with 9 bases left in between. Germline V lookup: CDR1 DFQATT, CDR2 SNEGSKA (reference sequence).

The chain recombines TRBV7-8 with TRBJ1-4, with unresolved D. The CDR3 totals 13 residues. V was cut by 6 bases and J by 6 bases, with 11 bases left in between. Germline CDR1 reads SGHVS; CDR2 reads FQNEAQ. Here the CDR3 DNA reads TGTGCCAGCAGAGGGCCCTTTCATGAAAAACTGTTTTTT. Translating gives CASRGPFHEKLFF. Full variable domain (remainder filled in from reference TRBV7-8 and TRBJ1-4): GAGVSQSPRYKVAKRGQDVALRCDPISGHVSLFWYQQALGQGPEFLTYFQNEAQLDKSGLPSDRFFAERPEGSVSTLKIQRTQQEDSAVYLCASRGPFHEKLFFGSGTQLSVL.

This clonotype was counted only a few times. CDR3 sequence: CAIRSGTGGGQETQYF. Written as DNA, the CDR3 is TGTGCCATCAGGTCGGGCACAGGGGGCGGACAAGAGACCCAGTACTTC. The gene calls are TRBV10-3 and TRBJ2-5, with TRBD1 identical over 9 bases. The germline CDR1 and CDR2 sequences are ENHRY and SYGVKD. This CDR3 is 16 amino acids long. V lost 6 bases, J lost 2 bases, and 10 bases stayed unmatched.

Many counts were recorded for this clonotype. In DNA form, the CDR3 reads TGCAGTGCAACCGGGACTAGCGGGAGGGGTTTTGGGTACGAGCAGTACTTC. Amino acid sequence: CSATGTSGRGFGYEQYF. This rearrangement joins TRBV20-1 to TRBJ2-7, with 16 bases matching TRBD2. The CDR3 is 17 amino acids. J lost 4 bases, V lost 6 bases, and 12 bases had no gene match. Germline assignment: CDR1 DFQATT and CDR2 SNEGSKA (reference sequence).

This chain links TRBV29-1 with TRBJ1-1, with 8 positions matching TRBD1. The CDR3 extends over 15 amino acids. V dropped 6 bases and J dropped 0; count of bases not matched to a gene: 9. Germline V gene sequence: CDR1 SQVTM, CDR2 ANQGSEA. The chain's CDR3 is CSVSLTGGLNTEAFF. Here the CDR3 DNA reads TGCAGCGTATCACTAACAGGGGGGTTGAACACTGAAGCTTTCTTT. Combining the CDR3 with reference TRBV29-1 and TRBJ1-1 gives the whole variable domain SAVISQKPSRDICQRGTSLTIQCQVDSQVTMMFWYRQQPGQSLTLIATANQGSEATYESGFVIDKFPISRPNLTFSTLTVSNMSPEDSSIYLCSVSLTGGLNTEAFFGQGTRLTVV.

J is TRBJ2-7 and V is TRBV20-1, with D perhaps matching TRBD2 (6 bases). In germline, CDR1 is DFQATT, CDR2 SNEGSKA (reference sequence). CDR3 length: 13 residues. Trimming shortened V by 1 base and J by 5 bases, and 12 bases separated the two germline ends. CDR3 bases: TGCAGTGCTAGAGGGGGGGAGTGGCACGAGCAGTACTTC. It encodes CSARGGEWHEQYF.

The rearrangement uses TRBV7-2 and TRBJ2-5, with no clear D. CDR3 length: 14 residues. V was clipped by 2 bases and J by 4 bases, with 11 bases between them. Germline loops: CDR1 SGHTA, CDR2 FQGNSA. CDR3 sequence reads: CASSLSKGIETQYF. The DNA for the CDR3 is TGTGCCAGCAGCTTATCAAAGGGAATAGAGACCCAGTACTTC. The full variable domain, with the rest looked up from reference TRBV7-2 and TRBJ2-5, is GAGVSQSPSNKVTEKGKDVELRCDPISGHTALYWYRQSLGQGLEFLIYFQGNSAPDKSGLPSDRFSAERTGGSVSTLTIQRTQQEDSAVYLCASSLSKGIETQYFGPGTRLLVL.

In its sample, this clonotype was seen many times. CDR3: CSVTRGSGRQETQYF. CDR3 bases: TGCAGCGTTACCCGGGGGAGCGGAAGACAAGAGACCCAGTACTTC. V gene TRBV29-1 combines with J gene TRBJ2-5, with D possibly matching TRBD2 (6 bases). V lost 5 bases to trimming and J lost 2 bases, with 18 bases between them. The length of the CDR3 is 15 residues. Germline CDR1 SQVTM, CDR2 ANQGSEA.

This clonotype has at least ten counts. The junction and the germline gene differ at one end; a read error may be behind it. The CDR3 sequence: CASGSPLYEQYF. The CDR3 DNA follows: TGTGCCAGTGGATCGCCCCTATACGAACAGTACTTC. V usage is TRBV6-5 and J usage is TRBJ2-7; D remains unclear. The CDR3 runs 12 residues. Germline V gene sequence: CDR1 MNHEY, CDR2 SVGAGI.

This chain joins TRBV20-1 and TRBJ1-6, with 7 bases aligning to TRBD1. CDR3 size: 14 residues. CDR1 DFQATT and CDR2 SNEGSKA come from the germline V gene (reference sequence). The J segment lost 7 bases and the V segment lost 3 bases, leaving 6 bases of the junction unmatched. CDR3 sequence reads: CSASSDRQNSPLHF. CDR3 DNA sequence: TGCAGTGCTAGCTCGGACAGGCAGAATTCACCCCTCCACTTT.

This clonotype was recorded at least ten times. The chain carries TRBV6-5 and TRBJ2-6; D unresolved. This CDR3 has 16 residues. V was cut by 0 bases and J by 0 bases, with 6 bases left in between. Germline assignment: CDR1 MNHEY and CDR2 SVGAGI. The DNA of the CDR3 is TGTGCCAGCAGTTACTCAATGGGCTCTGGGGCCAACGTCCTGACTTTC. Translation gives CASSYSMGSGANVLTF.

The chain's CDR3 is CATSRDYGGNSPLHF. CDR3 nucleotide sequence: TGTGCCACCAGCAGAGATTACGGCGGGAATTCACCCCTCCACTTT. The chain uses TRBV15 and TRBJ1-6, with no clear D. Germline CDR1 and CDR2: LNHNV and YYDKDF (reference sequence). The CDR3 extends over 15 amino acids. The V end lost 0 bases, the J end lost 7 bases, and 10 bases lay between the germline ends.

This chain uses TRBV19 with TRBJ1-5; D possibly corresponds to TRBD1 (5 bases). This CDR3 spans 14 amino acids. Germline V gives CDR1 LNHDA, CDR2 SQIVND (reference sequence). Trimming removed 3 bases at V and 4 bases at J, with 10 bases between. CDR3 residues: CASSIFRVNQPQHF. CDR3 DNA sequence: TGTGCCAGTAGTATCTTCAGGGTTAATCAGCCCCAGCATTTT.

This clonotype appeared many times. V and J are TRBV20-1 and TRBJ2-7; 8 nucleotides agree with TRBD1. The germline V gene encodes CDR1 DFQATT and CDR2 SNEGSKA (reference sequence). The V and J ends lost 4 bases and 3 bases, in that order; junction bases with no gene match: 5. The CDR3 totals 13 residues. DNA for the CDR3: TGCAGTGCTACCCGGACAGGGTACTACGAGCAGTACTTC. It encodes CSATRTGYYEQYF.

V is TRBV29-1 and J is TRBJ2-5; 14 nucleotides line up with TRBD2. V lost 6 bases to trimming and J lost 2 bases; unmatched junction nucleotides: 2. The CDR3 loop spans 14 amino acids. Germline loops: CDR1 SQVTM, CDR2 ANQGSEA. For the CDR3, the DNA is TGCAGCGTCCGGACTAGCGGGGGGCAAGAGACCCAGTACTTC. Its translation is CSVRTSGGQETQYF.

This clonotype was recorded at least ten times. V and J are TRBV10-3 and TRBJ1-1; TRBD1 matches at 7 bases. Germline-derived CDR1 and CDR2 are ENHRY and SYGVKD. V was pared by 0 bases and J by 0 bases, with 1 base of the junction left unmatched. The CDR3 runs 15 residues. For the CDR3, the DNA is TGTGCCATCAGTGAGTCTGGGACAGTGAACACTGAAGCTTTCTTT. Its translation is CAISESGTVNTEAFF.

The V and J genes are TRBV10-3 and TRBJ1-4; 9 bases align to TRBD1. Germline CDR1 and CDR2: ENHRY and SYGVKD. V shed 3 bases, J shed 1 base, and the junction held 6 bases outside the gene matches. The CDR3 extends over 17 amino acids. The CDR3 here is CAISDHGQGITNEKLFF. The CDR3 nucleotides are TGTGCCATCAGTGACCACGGACAGGGGATAACTAATGAAAAACTGTTTTTT.

This clonotype came up a few times. The V call is TRBV10-3, the J call TRBJ1-2, with D possibly being TRBD1 (5 bases). Germline V gene lookup returns CDR1 ENHRY and CDR2 SYGVKD. Trimming took off 4 bases at V and 4 bases at J, with 10 bases between the two ends. CDR3 length: 13 amino acids. In nucleotides, the CDR3 is TGTGCCATCAGTGTCAGGGATGTCTATGGCTACACCTTC. This encodes CAISVRDVYGYTF.

The chain recombines TRBV24-1 with TRBJ1-1, with D possibly TRBD1 on 6 matching bases. The CDR3 is 13 residues long. The V end was cut by 7 bases, the J end by 4 bases, with 12 bases between. Germline assignment: CDR1 KGHDR and CDR2 SFDVKD. Here the CDR3 DNA reads TGTGCCACCAGCGCAGGGGTTCGCACTGAAGCTTTCTTT. This codes for CATSAGVRTEAFF.

This clonotype was detected many times. The chain uses TRBV2 and TRBJ1-2, with TRBD1 as a possible D gene (5 bases). Germline V gene sequence: CDR1 SNHLY, CDR2 FYNNEI. This CDR3 region has 13 residues. V was clipped by 6 bases and J by 0 bases, with 8 bases between them. CDR3 nucleotide sequence: TGTGCCAGCAGGGAGACAGCTAACTATGGCTACACCTTC. Protein sequence: CASRETANYGYTF.

V gene TRBV10-3 combines with J gene TRBJ1-5; D is unresolved. The ends were cut back, 4 bases at V and 8 bases at J, with 12 bases in the middle. Germline CDR1 and CDR2: ENHRY and SYGVKD. CDR3 size: 13 residues. CDR3 nucleotide sequence: TGTGCCATCAGTGGAACCATGATTGAGCCCCAGCATTTT. Its protein product is CAISGTMIEPQHF.

This clonotype was detected only a few times. The chain carries TRBV12-3 or TRBV12-4 and TRBJ2-7; TRBD2 agrees at 10 bases. The V gene end was trimmed by 7 bases and the J gene end by 6 bases; junction bases not matched to a gene: 12. The CDR3 loop spans 15 amino acids. CDR3 loop: CASTMGLAGDGEQYF. In nucleotides, the CDR3 is TGTGCCAGCACCATGGGGCTAGCGGGGGACGGCGAGCAGTACTTC.

This clonotype has a count of ten or more. The chain carries TRBV9 and TRBJ1-1; D is unresolved. The CDR3 spans 12 residues. The V and J ends lost 0 bases and 7 bases respectively, with 7 bases between them. Germline V lookup: CDR1 SGDLS, CDR2 YYNGEE. CDR3 sequence reads: CASSVELGEAFF. The DNA of the CDR3 is TGTGCCAGCAGCGTAGAATTAGGTGAAGCTTTCTTT.

This clonotype was counted only a few times. The J gene is TRBJ2-7, the V gene TRBV7-3; TRBD1 matches 10 bases. V lost 5 bases and J lost 6; bases outside the gene matches: 4. Germline CDR1 reads SGHTA; CDR2 reads FQGTGA. This CDR3 has 13 amino acids. In nucleotides, the CDR3 is TGTGCCAGCAGCGATCGGACAGGGGGCGAGCAGTACTTC. Translated, it gives CASSDRTGGEQYF.

The chain links TRBV29-1 to TRBJ1-2; 7 nucleotides agree with TRBD1. This CDR3 is 11 amino acids long. V shed 7 bases and J 5 bases; nucleotides not matched to a gene: 4. Germline loops: CDR1 SQVTM, CDR2 ANQGSEA. The CDR3 spells CSGGTEYGYTF. DNA for the CDR3: TGCAGCGGCGGGACAGAATATGGCTACACCTTC. Combining the CDR3 with reference TRBV29-1 and TRBJ1-2 gives the whole variable domain SAVISQKPSRDICQRGTSLTIQCQVDSQVTMMFWYRQQPGQSLTLIATANQGSEATYESGFVIDKFPISRPNLTFSTLTVSNMSPEDSSIYLCSGGTEYGYTFGSGTRLTVV.

Concerning this clonotype itself: Compared with germline, one end of the junction differs, possibly owing to a read error. The chain is built from TRBV7-9 and TRBJ2-7; D unresolved. The CDR3 is made up of 15 amino acids. Germline CDR1 reads SEHNR; CDR2 reads FQNEAQ (reference sequence). The CDR3 reads CASSQYGRRLYEQYF. As DNA, the CDR3 is TGCGCCAGCAGCCAATATGGTCGCAGGCTCTACGAGCAGTACTTC.

This clonotype came up a few times. The chain is built from TRBV7-9 and TRBJ2-7; 8 nucleotides line up with TRBD1. The trim removed 8 bases at V and 5 bases at J, leaving 8 bases unmatched. The CDR3 totals 13 residues. Germline CDR1 and CDR2: SEHNR and FQNEAQ (reference sequence). The CDR3 here is CASGGQGRHEQYF. The CDR3 bases are TGTGCCAGCGGTGGACAGGGCAGGCACGAGCAGTACTTC.

This clonotype was observed at least ten times. The V and J genes are TRBV11-2 and TRBJ1-5; 8 bases align to TRBD1. Unmatched junction bases numbered 6, after V lost 4 bases and J lost 4 bases. This CDR3 contains 15 residues. Germline V gene lookup returns CDR1 SGHAT and CDR2 FQNNGV. CDR3: CASSSGGSLNQPQHF. CDR3 DNA sequence: TGTGCCAGCAGCTCAGGGGGCTCGTTAAATCAGCCCCAGCATTTT.

CDR3 coding DNA: TGTGCCATCAACGCACAGGGGAGGGGGAACACTGAAGCTTTCTTT. It encodes CAINAQGRGNTEAFF. V gene TRBV10-3 combines with J gene TRBJ1-1; 7 nucleotides match TRBD1. V trimming: 7 bases; J trimming: 1 base; junction bases outside the gene matches: 9. CDR1 and CDR2 (germline): ENHRY, SYGVKD. The CDR3 extends over 15 amino acids.

This clonotype occurred many times. J is TRBJ1-2 and V is TRBV5-5; D possibly corresponds to TRBD1 (5 bases). Between the trimmed V and J ends, which lost 3 bases and 14 bases, there was a span of 14 bases. Germline V gene lookup returns CDR1 SGHKS and CDR2 YYEKEE (reference sequence). The CDR3 extends over 11 amino acids. CDR3 nucleotides: TGTGCCAGCAGCTCCGGGGCCATAGAAACCTTC. Translation gives CASSSGAIETF.